The 6 T cell receptor beta chains given below trace back to one sample, sequenced in a study of post-analysis software for immune sequencing data. Points from the study as a whole: In patients, five or six TRBV segments were more frequent than in controls, with TRBV5-6, TRBV5-1 and TRBV20-1 among them.

Unique molecular identifiers were built into the TCR beta cDNA libraries. TCRdb itself ran the PCR reads through MiXCR, one entry per CDR3 protein. The table shows a few hundred thousand distinct CDR3 sequences, with around 33% occurring only once. These TCRs are of unknown antigen specificity. Sequenced sample: blood. The receptors stem from a girl between 5 and 17 years old with multiple sclerosis.

The chain recombines TRBV5-1 with TRBJ2-7; D perhaps matches TRBD1 (6 bases). V was clipped by 0 bases and J by 2 bases, with 9 bases between them. Germline CDR1 and CDR2: SGHRS and YFSETQ. This CDR3 is built from 14 residues. Here the CDR3 reads CASSLEGTPYEQYF. The CDR3 DNA sequence: TGCGCCAGCAGCTTGGAGGGGACACCCTACGAGCAGTACTTC.

The V gene is TRBV10-1, the J gene TRBJ2-7, with 10 bases fitting TRBD1. The CDR3 spans 16 residues. Germline values: CDR1 WNHNN, CDR2 SYGVQD (reference sequence). With V trimmed by 7 bases and J by 7 bases, 16 bases remained unmatched. The CDR3 loop is CASTTGRDRGTGEQYF. CDR3 DNA sequence: TGCGCCAGCACCACGGGCCGGGACAGGGGAACGGGAGAGCAGTACTTC.

This clonotype has just a few counts. The gene calls are TRBV28 and TRBJ1-4; possible D gene TRBD1, 5 bases. The CDR3 runs 13 residues. Looked up from germline, CDR1 is MDHEN and CDR2 is SYDVKM. Trimming pared 3 bases from V and 8 bases from J, leaving 10 bases between. The CDR3 reads CASSFLGGEKLFF. The DNA of the CDR3 is TGTGCCAGCAGTTTTTTGGGGGGGGAAAAACTGTTTTTT.

This clonotype was seen more than once but under ten times. The V and J genes are TRBV20-1 and TRBJ2-1; the D gene is possibly TRBD1 (6 bases). The germline V gene has CDR1 DFQATT and CDR2 SNEGSKA (reference sequence). The CDR3 consists of 10 residues. Deletions cut 5 bases from V and 13 bases from J, with 12 bases between. The CDR3 nucleotides are TGCAGTGCTTGGGGGCGCCAACAGTTCTTC. Translating it yields CSAWGRQQFF.

This clonotype was seen more than once but under ten times. V and J are TRBV24-1 and TRBJ2-5, with D possibly matching TRBD1 (6 bases). CDR1 and CDR2 from the germline V gene are KGHDR and SFDVKD. The CDR3 spans 15 residues. Trimming shortened V by 1 base and J by 3 bases, and 11 bases separated the two germline ends. The CDR3 loop is CATSDFSRGEETQYF. The DNA for the CDR3 is TGTGCCACCAGTGATTTTTCCAGGGGCGAAGAGACCCAGTACTTC.

This chain uses TRBV27 with TRBJ2-2; possibly TRBD1 for D (6 bases). CDR3 length equals 15 residues. Per the germline V gene, CDR1 is MNHEY and CDR2 is SMNVEV (reference sequence). The V and J ends lost 5 bases and 0 bases respectively, with 10 bases between them. CDR3 region: CASSRTGPNTGELFF. The CDR3 DNA reads as TGTGCCAGCAGTCGTACAGGGCCGAACACCGGGGAGCTGTTTTTT.